Following are 20 T cell receptor beta chains from one sample sequenced in a study of CD8+ T cells in alopecia areata. Extraction of RNA preceded its reverse transcription into cDNA, which served as the sequencing template. The table came from immunoSEQ multiplex PCR; TCRdb's copy has only in-frame clones and leaves some out. This repertoire shows hundreds of thousands of clones, less than 80% found once; its top ten account for roughly 1.2%. The sequenced sample was CD4+ T cells sorted from blood, obtained at week 0. The receptors were gathered from a human donor with alopecia areata.

The sample holds one count of this clone. The genes are TRBV18 and TRBJ2-7, with D unresolved. The V gene lost 2 bases and the J gene lost 5 bases, with 13 bases spanning the gap. This CDR3 region has 14 residues. Germline V gene lookup returns CDR1 KGHSH and CDR2 LQKENI. The CDR3 bases are TGTGCCAGCTCACCAGATCCGGCAGTTCACGAGCAGTACTTC. This gives the protein CASSPDPAVHEQYF.

V is TRBV5-4 and J is TRBJ1-6, with D maybe TRBD1 (6 bases). Germline CDR1 reads SGHNT; CDR2 reads YYREEE (reference sequence). This CDR3 region has 13 residues. V was trimmed by 4 bases and J by 8 bases, leaving 10 bases between them. CDR3 sequence (DNA): TGTGCCAGCAGCCTGGACAGCCATTCACCCCTCCACTTT. Protein sequence: CASSLDSHSPLHF.

There are a few counts of this clone. The chain combines TRBV29-1 with TRBJ2-5; no clear D gene. Germline values: CDR1 SQVTM, CDR2 ANQGSEA. The V end lost 1 base, the J end lost 2 bases, and 8 bases lay between the germline ends. The CDR3 sequence is 13 residues long. The chain's CDR3 is CSVEGSGQETQYF. CDR3 coding DNA: TGCAGCGTTGAAGGGTCAGGACAAGAGACCCAGTACTTC.

This chain joins TRBV7-3 and TRBJ1-2; D is possibly TRBD1 (5 bases). The CDR3 sequence is 14 residues long. V was trimmed by 5 bases and J by 4 bases, leaving 14 bases between them. From germline, CDR1 is SGHTA and CDR2 FQGTGA. The DNA of the CDR3 is TGTGCCAGCAGCCCCCGGCAGGGCGGCTATGGCTACACCTTC. Amino acids: CASSPRQGGYGYTF.

The chain carries TRBV2 and TRBJ1-2; the D gene is possibly TRBD1 (5 bases). V lost 7 bases and J lost 6, with 21 bases in between. This CDR3 is built from 15 residues. Germline CDR1 reads SNHLY; CDR2 reads FYNNEI. CDR3 in DNA: TGTGCCAGCACCTTCGCTTATTCCCAGGGAGATGGCTACACCTTC. It yields the protein CASTFAYSQGDGYTF. Full variable domain (missing parts from reference TRBV2 and TRBJ1-2): EPEVTQTPSHQVTQMGQEVILRCVPISNHLYFYWYRQILGQKVEFLVSFYNNEISEKSEIFDDQFSVERPDGSNFTLKIRSTKLEDSAMYFCASTFAYSQGDGYTFGSGTRLTVV.

A few counts support this clone. V and J are TRBV10-3 and TRBJ2-5; 10 bases map to TRBD2. There are 16 residues in the CDR3. The junction had 10 bases not matched to a gene; V was cut back by 5 bases and J by 4 bases. CDR1 ENHRY and CDR2 SYGVKD come from the germline V gene. CDR3 in DNA: TGTGCCATCAGTAAGACACTAGCGGGGCTGGGAGAGACCCAGTACTTC. Its translation: CAISKTLAGLGETQYF.

The chain has TRBV29-1 and TRBJ2-7; D unclear. Germline V gene data show CDR1 as SQVTM and CDR2 as ANQGSEA. The CDR3 extends over 13 amino acids. Trimming cost V 2 bases and J 1 base, with 9 bases left between them. Written as DNA, the CDR3 is TGCAGCGTTGAATATCGAAATTCCTACGAGCAGTACTTC. Translated, it gives CSVEYRNSYEQYF.

This clone was observed a few times. This same CDR3 is encoded by further DNA sequences in the sample. The gene calls are TRBV5-1 and TRBJ1-5; D uncertain. V shed 0 bases and J shed 1 base, with 2 bases lying between them. Germline-derived CDR1 and CDR2 are SGHRS and YFSETQ. CDR3 size: 13 residues. The CDR3 loop reads CASSLDSNQPQHF. The CDR3 nucleotides read TGCGCCAGCAGCTTGGACAGCAATCAGCCCCAGCATTTT.

This clone has just a few counts. The J gene is TRBJ2-7, the V gene TRBV4-1; tentatively, D is TRBD1 (6 bases). CDR3 size: 14 residues. Trimming left V 11 bases short and J 6 bases short, with 23 bases between. CDR1 is MGHRA, CDR2 YSYEKL, per germline. CDR3 DNA: TGCGCCGGCGAAAATGGACAGCAATGCGTCGAGCAGTACTTC. Protein product: CAGENGQQCVEQYF.

The rearrangement uses TRBV30 and TRBJ1-3; 8 nucleotides line up with TRBD1. Per germline, CDR1 GTSNPN and CDR2 SVGIG (reference sequence). J lost 4 bases, V lost 4 bases, and 6 bases had no gene match. The CDR3 covers 14 residues. The CDR3 nucleotides read TGTGCCTGGACCCCTTGGACAGGGGGAAACACCATATATTTT. Translation gives CAWTPWTGGNTIYF.

J is TRBJ2-3 and V is TRBV29-1, with D maybe TRBD2 (5 bases). The CDR3 is 13 residues long. V lost 5 bases and J lost 8, with 17 bases in between. CDR1 is SQVTM and CDR2 is ANQGSEA in the germline V gene. The CDR3 DNA reads as TGCAGCGTTCCCTCGAGGGTGCTAGCTACGCAGTATTTT. It translates to CSVPSRVLATQYF.

The chain recombines TRBV30 with TRBJ1-5, with D maybe TRBD1 (5 bases). Germline V gene data show CDR1 as GTSNPN and CDR2 as SVGIG (reference sequence). With 1 base removed from V and 7 bases from J, the gap between germline ends came to 11 bases. The CDR3 sequence is 13 residues long. Here the CDR3 reads CAWSAGNGQPQHF. The CDR3 region has the DNA TGTGCCTGGAGTGCAGGGAATGGACAGCCCCAGCATTTT.

The genes are TRBV7-2 and TRBJ1-6; possible D gene TRBD1, 6 bases. The germline gives CDR1 SGHTA, CDR2 FQGNSA. Trimming took off 1 base at V and 8 bases at J, with 9 bases between the two ends. This CDR3 is built from 14 residues. The CDR3 DNA sequence: TGTGCCAGCAGCTTAGTACAGGGATATTCACCCCTCCACTTT. Translated, it gives CASSLVQGYSPLHF.

CDR3 DNA sequence: TGTGCCAGCTGGGCCGGTTGGTCCGGGGCAGATACGCAGTATTTT. It yields the protein CASWAGWSGADTQYF. This rearrangement joins TRBV2 to TRBJ2-3; tentative D call: TRBD2 (5 bases). The CDR3 is made up of 15 amino acids. Germline values: CDR1 SNHLY, CDR2 FYNNEI. With 8 bases removed from V and 4 bases from J, the gap between germline ends came to 19 bases.

V and J are TRBV6-1 and TRBJ1-1; D gene uncertain. Looked up from germline, CDR1 is MNHNS and CDR2 is SASEGT. The CDR3 is 15 amino acids. Trimming took off 4 bases at V and 2 bases at J, with 14 bases between the two ends. The CDR3 DNA reads as TGTGCCAGCAGTGGGAAACGACGGATTAACACTGAAGCTTTCTTT. Its translation: CASSGKRRINTEAFF.

The chain uses TRBV29-1 and TRBJ2-1; unclear D gene. The germline V gene encodes CDR1 SQVTM and CDR2 ANQGSEA. The V and J ends lost 8 bases and 7 bases respectively, with 18 bases between them. There are 13 residues in the CDR3. The CDR3 coding sequence is TGCAGCTCCCGAGACATGGGCAAAAATGAGCAGTTCTTC. The encoded protein is CSSRDMGKNEQFF.

This chain uses TRBV19 with TRBJ1-1; 8 bases agree with TRBD1. CDR3 length: 13 amino acids. V shed 5 bases, J shed 11 bases, and the junction held 10 bases outside the gene matches. CDR1 is LNHDA, CDR2 SQIVND, per germline (reference sequence). CDR3 sequence: CASSFRDRRFAFF. CDR3 DNA: TGTGCCAGTAGTTTCCGGGACAGGCGGTTTGCTTTCTTT.

The V gene is TRBV7-3, the J gene TRBJ1-1; D uncertain. Germline V CDR1 and CDR2: SGHTA, FQGTGA. The CDR3 spans 13 residues. V shed 0 bases and J shed 6 bases, with 8 bases lying between them. The CDR3 coding sequence is TGTGCCAGCAGCTTAACGGGGAAAGCTGAAGCTTTCTTT. Protein product: CASSLTGKAEAFF. The complete variable domain, with remaining parts taken from reference TRBV7-3 and TRBJ1-1, reads GAGVSQTPSNKVTEKGKYVELRCDPISGHTALYWYRQSLGQGPEFLIYFQGTGAADDSGLPNDRFFAVRPEGSVSTLKIQRTERGDSAVYLCASSLTGKAEAFFGQGTRLTVV.

This chain joins TRBV30 and TRBJ1-1, with D hard to call. CDR3 length: 13 residues. Germline values: CDR1 GTSNPN, CDR2 SVGIG (reference sequence). Trimming took off 3 bases at V and 0 bases at J, with 8 bases between the two ends. The CDR3 reads CAWRATLNTEAFF. As DNA, the CDR3 is TGTGCCTGGAGGGCTACTTTGAACACTGAAGCTTTCTTT.

This chain uses TRBV29-1 with TRBJ2-3; TRBD1 agrees at 8 bases. Germline CDR1 and CDR2: SQVTM and ANQGSEA. The CDR3 is 13 amino acids. Trimming removed 4 bases from V and 5 bases from J; junction bases left unmatched: 5. The CDR3, as DNA: TGCAGCGTTGGGACAGGGAGAGAAGATACGCAGTATTTT. It is translated as CSVGTGREDTQYF.